This TCR beta chain originates from a study of blood T cell repertoires in COVID-19. Overall study: Samples of COVID-19 (acute and convalescent) were obtained from the United States, Italy and Spain. Sample material is recorded as cDNA or gDNA derived from T cells, B-cell-depleted T cells, or PBMCs.

In the original processing: Reference gene primers were amplified, and this amplification served to estimate nucleated cell counts. Produced via immunoSEQ multiplex PCR; TCRdb's table is partial and in-frame only. V and J calls plus clone size are reproduced from that table; the DNA served to infer D and trimming. This sample carries about 55,000 clones, around 83% of them seen once, and the ten largest clones take roughly 6.4%. This TCR was sampled from a human donor in a cohort sampled during active or convalescent COVID-19. Sequencing was carried out using peripheral blood.

This CDR3 reads CASSFLLRRNTEAFF. DNA for the CDR3: TGTGCCAGCAGTTTTCTATTGAGGAGGAACACTGAAGCTTTCTTT. This chain connects TRBV7-2 to TRBJ1-1; no definite D call. V was pared by 6 bases and J by 1 base, with 15 bases between. Germline V gene sequence: CDR1 SGHTA, CDR2 FQGNSA. The CDR3 is made up of 15 amino acids.